The rows below give T cell receptor beta chains drawn from one sample of a study of blood T cell repertoires in COVID-19. Libraries were prepared by immunoSEQ multiplex PCR; TCRdb keeps only in-frame clonotypes and omits some of them. The table lists 150,000 to 200,000 clones, about 81% of them singletons. The material sequenced was peripheral blood. These receptors all stem from a woman between 65 and 79 years old with acute or convalescent COVID-19. CDR3s include the opening cysteine and the closing phenylalanine or tryptophan. Each record gives: clone size, J gene, V gene, D gene, CDR3 DNA, CDR3 protein. A D gene is named only where the DNA matches it firmly. Not all rows give a size; the values are once, few, many and, for expanded clones, a class.

. TRBJ2-5 TRBV6-2/TRBV6-3 TRBD1 TGTGCCAGCAGTTGGACAGGGCGCTGGGGGACCCAGTACTTC CASSWTGRWGTQYF
. TRBJ2-1 TRBV27 . TGTGCCAGCAGTTTGCAGGGATTCTACAATGAGCAGTTCTTC CASSLQGFYNEQFF
few TRBJ2-5 TRBV27 . TGTGCCAGCAGTCCCGGACAGGGATGGGGGGGCCAAGAGACCCAGTACTTC CASSPGQGWGGQETQYF
. TRBJ2-7 TRBV4-1 . TGCGCCAGCAGCCAAGGCGGGCTCTCCTACGAGCAGTACTTC CASSQGGLSYEQYF
. TRBJ2-7 TRBV5-1 . TGCGCCAGCAGCTTGAGGGCGGGCCAGCCCTCAAAGCAGTACTTC CASSLRAGQPSKQYF
. TRBJ1-5 TRBV15 . TGTGCCACCAGCAGAGATAATGGCCACCATCAGCCCCAGCATTTT CATSRDNGHHQPQHF
. TRBJ2-1 TRBV10-3 . TGTGCCATCAGTGCCGGCGGGTTATACAATGAGCAGTTCTTC CAISAGGLYNEQFF
. TRBJ2-5 TRBV28 TRBD2 TGTGCCAGCAGCTCCGGGACTAGGGTTTATGGAGAGACCCAGTACTTC CASSSGTRVYGETQYF
. TRBJ1-4 TRBV27 . TGTGCCAGCAGGTCGGGGAGCGGTGAAAAACTGTTTTTT CASRSGSGEKLFF
. TRBJ1-1 TRBV14 TRBD1 TGTGCCAGCAGCCAAGGGGACAGGGCTGGCACTGAAGCTTTCTTT CASSQGDRAGTEAFF
. TRBJ1-5 TRBV18 . TGTGCCAGCTCACGAAGAGCAGGGAAGAATCAGCCCCAGCATTTT CASSRRAGKNQPQHF
. TRBJ1-1 TRBV4-1 TRBD1 TGCGCCAGCAGCCAAGTGGAACAGGGGGTGAAGAACACTGAAGCTTTCTTT CASSQVEQGVKNTEAFF
. TRBJ1-2 TRBV5-6 . TGTGCCAGCAGCTTGCAAGGGGGTGGCTACACCTTC CASSLQGGGYTF
. TRBJ2-7 TRBV4-3 . TGCGCCAGCAGCCAAGAGCGGAACCCCCACGAGCAGTACTTC CASSQERNPHEQYF
. TRBJ1-1 TRBV7-3 . TGTGCCAGCAAAGGGGGACGGAACACTGAAGCTTTCTTT CASKGGRNTEAFF
. TRBJ2-2 TRBV7-9 TRBD1 TGTGCCAGCAGCTTATTCCGCCTTCGACAGGGTCTGAACACCGGGGAGCTGTTTTTT CASSLFRLRQGLNTGELFF
. TRBJ2-7 TRBV7-7 . TGTGCTAGCAGCTTAAACCCTCCGTTGTCGCGGGGTGAGCAGTACTTC CASSLNPPLSRGEQYF
. TRBJ2-2 TRBV19 . TGTGCCAGTAGTAGTGGGGGGGCGGGAGCGAACACCGGGGAGCTGTTTTTT CASSSGGAGANTGELFF
once TRBJ2-7 TRBV7-9 . TGTGCCAGCAGCGGTCAGGGGGGCTACGAGCAGTACTTC CASSGQGGYEQYF
. TRBJ2-5 TRBV6-5 TRBD2 TGTGCCAGCAGACCCACTAGCGTTCGACTGGAGACCCAGTACTTC CASRPTSVRLETQYF
. TRBJ2-2 TRBV15 . TGTGCCACCAGCAGTTCCTTGAACACCGGGGAGCTGTTTTTT CATSSSLNTGELFF
. TRBJ2-1 TRBV2 . TGTGCCAGCAAGGCTAGCGTTGTGGTCAATGAGCAGTTCTTC CASKASVVVNEQFF
. TRBJ1-1 TRBV6-6 TRBD1 TGTGCCAGCAGACGGGGGACAGTGAACACTGAAGCTTTCTTT CASRRGTVNTEAFF
. TRBJ2-7 TRBV6-2/TRBV6-3 TRBD2 TGTGCCAGCAGATACGGGACTAGCGGGAGCGAGCAGTACTTC CASRYGTSGSEQYF
. TRBJ1-2 TRBV28 . TGTGCCAGCAGGGCCCCCGAGGGTGGCTACACCTTC CASRAPEGGYTF
. TRBJ2-5 TRBV5-1 . TGCGCCAGCAGCTTGTCCGGGGATCCTGAAGAGACCCAGTACTTC CASSLSGDPEETQYF
. TRBJ1-1 TRBV13 TRBD1 TGTGCCAGCAGCCTCTCGACAGGGGGTAGGACTGAAGCTTTCTTT CASSLSTGGRTEAFF
. TRBJ2-3 TRBV24-1 . TGTGCCACCAGAGGCGGGCTCACAGATACGCAGTATTTT CATRGGLTDTQYF
. TRBJ1-5 TRBV30 . TGTGCCTGGAGTATCGGCAGGAATCAGCCCCAGCATTTT CAWSIGRNQPQHF
. TRBJ2-4 TRBV7-9 TRBD1 TGTGCCAGCAGCTTTTGGGCCGGACAGGGTGCCAAAAACATTCAGTACTTC CASSFWAGQGAKNIQYF
once TRBJ2-2 TRBV16 . TGTGCCAGCAGCCCCACAACCGGGGAGCTGTTTTTT CASSPTTGELFF
. TRBJ2-3 TRBV7-9 TRBD1 TGTGCCAGCAGCCCGACAGGGACCACAGATACGCAGTATTTT CASSPTGTTDTQYF
. TRBJ2-1 TRBV18 TRBD1 TGTGCCAGCTCACCACCAACAGGGGACTACAATGAGCAGTTCTTC CASSPPTGDYNEQFF
. TRBJ2-2 TRBV7-6 TRBD1 TGTGCCAGCAGCTTAGGGACAGGGGTCCAGAACACCGGGGAGCTGTTTTTT CASSLGTGVQNTGELFF
once TRBJ1-1 TRBV10-3 TRBD1 TGTGCCATCAGTACCGGGACAGGGTTGAACACTGAAGCTTTCTTT CAISTGTGLNTEAFF
. TRBJ2-1 TRBV27 . TGTGCCAGCAGTGGCGGACTTCACAATGAGCAGTTCTTC CASSGGLHNEQFF